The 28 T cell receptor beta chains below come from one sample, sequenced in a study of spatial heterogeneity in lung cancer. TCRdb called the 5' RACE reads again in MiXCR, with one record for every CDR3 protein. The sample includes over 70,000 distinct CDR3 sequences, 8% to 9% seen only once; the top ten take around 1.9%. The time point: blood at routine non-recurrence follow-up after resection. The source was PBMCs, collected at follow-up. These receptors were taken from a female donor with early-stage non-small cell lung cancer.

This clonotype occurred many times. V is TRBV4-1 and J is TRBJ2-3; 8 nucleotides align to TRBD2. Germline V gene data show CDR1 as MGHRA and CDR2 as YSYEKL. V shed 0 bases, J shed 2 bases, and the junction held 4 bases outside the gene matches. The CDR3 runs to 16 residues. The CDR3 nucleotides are TGCGCCAGCAGCCAAGATGCAGGACTAGCCACAGATACGCAGTATTTT. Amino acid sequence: CASSQDAGLATDTQYF.

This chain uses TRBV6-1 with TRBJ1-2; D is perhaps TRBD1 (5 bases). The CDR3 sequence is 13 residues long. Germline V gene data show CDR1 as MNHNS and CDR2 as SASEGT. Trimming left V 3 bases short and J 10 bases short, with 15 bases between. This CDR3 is CASSDPAGGVYTF. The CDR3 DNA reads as TGTGCCAGCAGTGACCCCGCCGGAGGGGTCTACACCTTC.

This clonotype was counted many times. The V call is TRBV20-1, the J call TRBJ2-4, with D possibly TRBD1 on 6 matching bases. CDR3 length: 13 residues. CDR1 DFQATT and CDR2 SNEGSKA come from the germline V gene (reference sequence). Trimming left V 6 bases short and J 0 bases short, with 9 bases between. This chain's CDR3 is CSATGSAKNIQYF. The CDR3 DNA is TGCAGTGCAACAGGGTCAGCCAAAAACATTCAGTACTTC.

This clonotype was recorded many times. The CDR3 coding sequence is TGTGCCAGCGTCTCTCCGGGGAAGGGGACTGAAGCTTTCTTT. Translation: CASVSPGKGTEAFF. This rearrangement joins TRBV28 to TRBJ1-1, with D possibly matching TRBD1 (5 bases). Per the germline V gene, CDR1 is MDHEN and CDR2 is SYDVKM. This CDR3 contains 14 residues. V lost 8 bases and J 5 bases, leaving 18 bases between the germline ends. The variable domain in full, with the rest retrieved from reference TRBV28 and TRBJ1-1, is DVKVTQSSRYLVKRTGEKVFLECVQDMDHENMFWYRQDPGLGLRLIYFSYDVKMKEKGDIPEGYSVSREKKERFSLILESASTNQTSMYLCASVSPGKGTEAFFGQGTRLTVV.

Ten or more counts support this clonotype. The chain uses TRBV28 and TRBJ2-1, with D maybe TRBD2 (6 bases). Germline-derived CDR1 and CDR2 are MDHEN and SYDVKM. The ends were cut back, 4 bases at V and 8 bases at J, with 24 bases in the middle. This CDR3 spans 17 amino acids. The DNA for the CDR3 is TGTGCCAGCAGTTACGCGGAGGGTAGCGGACCCTATTATGAGCAGTTCTTC. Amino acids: CASSYAEGSGPYYEQFF.

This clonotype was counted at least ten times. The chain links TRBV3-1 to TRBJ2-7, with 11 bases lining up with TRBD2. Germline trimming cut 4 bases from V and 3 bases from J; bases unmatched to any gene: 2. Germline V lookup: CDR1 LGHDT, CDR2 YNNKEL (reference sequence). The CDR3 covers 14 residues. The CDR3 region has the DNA TGTGCCAGCAGCCCGACTAGCGGGAACTACGAGCAGTACTTC. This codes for CASSPTSGNYEQYF.

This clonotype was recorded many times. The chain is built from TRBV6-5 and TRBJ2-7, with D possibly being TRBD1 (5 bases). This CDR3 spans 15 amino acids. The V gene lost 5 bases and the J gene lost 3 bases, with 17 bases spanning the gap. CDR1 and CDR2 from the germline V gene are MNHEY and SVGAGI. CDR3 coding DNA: TGTGCCAGCAGTCTGTACCCGACAGAAGACTACGAGCAGTACTTC. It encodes CASSLYPTEDYEQYF.

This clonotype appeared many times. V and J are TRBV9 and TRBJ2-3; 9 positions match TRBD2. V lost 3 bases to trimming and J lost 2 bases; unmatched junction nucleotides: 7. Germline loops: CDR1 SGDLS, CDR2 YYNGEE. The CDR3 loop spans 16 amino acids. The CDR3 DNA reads TGTGCCAGCAGCGATGGGGGACTAGCAAACACAGATACGCAGTATTTT. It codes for CASSDGGLANTDTQYF.

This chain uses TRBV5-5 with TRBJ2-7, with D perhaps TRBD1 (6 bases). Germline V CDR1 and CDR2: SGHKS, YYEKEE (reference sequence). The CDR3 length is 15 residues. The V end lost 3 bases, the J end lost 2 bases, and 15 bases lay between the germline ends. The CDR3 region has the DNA TGTGCCAGCAGCTCCTCCTCGACAGGAGCCTACGAGCAGTACTTC. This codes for CASSSSSTGAYEQYF.

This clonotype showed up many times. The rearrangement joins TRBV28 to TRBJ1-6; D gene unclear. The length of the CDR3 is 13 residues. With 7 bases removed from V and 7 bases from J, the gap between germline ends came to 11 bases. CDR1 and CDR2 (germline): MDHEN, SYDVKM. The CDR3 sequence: CASIGYANSPLHF. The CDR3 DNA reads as TGTGCCAGCATAGGTTACGCAAATTCACCCCTCCACTTT. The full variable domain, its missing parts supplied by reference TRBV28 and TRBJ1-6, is DVKVTQSSRYLVKRTGEKVFLECVQDMDHENMFWYRQDPGLGLRLIYFSYDVKMKEKGDIPEGYSVSREKKERFSLILESASTNQTSMYLCASIGYANSPLHFGNGTRLTVT.

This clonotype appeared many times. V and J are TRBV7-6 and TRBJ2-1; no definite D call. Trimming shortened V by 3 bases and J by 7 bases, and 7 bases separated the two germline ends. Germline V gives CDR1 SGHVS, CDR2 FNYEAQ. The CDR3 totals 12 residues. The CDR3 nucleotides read TGTGCCAGCAGCTTGACCGAGAATGAGCAGTTCTTC. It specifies CASSLTENEQFF.

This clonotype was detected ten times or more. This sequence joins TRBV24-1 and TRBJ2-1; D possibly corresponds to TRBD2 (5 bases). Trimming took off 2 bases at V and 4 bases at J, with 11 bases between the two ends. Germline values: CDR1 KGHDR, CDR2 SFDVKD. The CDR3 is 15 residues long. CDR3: CATSDSGSEYNEQFF. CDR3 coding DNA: TGTGCCACCAGTGATTCGGGTAGCGAGTACAATGAGCAGTTCTTC.

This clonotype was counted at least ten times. The CDR3 sequence: CSARDRGDRDYEQYF. As DNA, the CDR3 is TGCAGTGCTAGAGACCGGGGGGACAGAGACTACGAGCAGTACTTC. V and J are TRBV20-1 and TRBJ2-7, with D perhaps given as TRBD1 or TRBD2 (7 bases each). V lost 0 bases, J lost 3 bases, and 15 bases lay in between. Looked up from germline, CDR1 is DFQATT and CDR2 is SNEGSKA (reference sequence). The CDR3 consists of 15 residues.

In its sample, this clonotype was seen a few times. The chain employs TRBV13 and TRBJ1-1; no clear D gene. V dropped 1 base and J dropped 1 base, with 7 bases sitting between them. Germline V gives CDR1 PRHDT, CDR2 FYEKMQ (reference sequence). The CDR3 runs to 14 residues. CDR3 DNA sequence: TGTGCCAGCAGCTTAGCTTTTCCGAACACTGAAGCTTTCTTT. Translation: CASSLAFPNTEAFF.

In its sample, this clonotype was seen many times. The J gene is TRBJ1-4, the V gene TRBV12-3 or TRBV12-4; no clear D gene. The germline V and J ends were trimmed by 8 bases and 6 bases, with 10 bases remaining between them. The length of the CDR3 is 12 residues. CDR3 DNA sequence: TGTGCCAGCTCCGGACGGGATGAAAAACTGTTTTTT. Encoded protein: CASSGRDEKLFF.

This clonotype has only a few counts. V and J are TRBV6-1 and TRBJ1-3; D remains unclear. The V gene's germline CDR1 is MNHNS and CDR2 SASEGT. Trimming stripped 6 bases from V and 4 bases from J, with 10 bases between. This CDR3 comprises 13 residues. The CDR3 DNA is TGTGCCAGCAGCTACGGACCCGGAAACACCATATATTTT. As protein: CASSYGPGNTIYF.

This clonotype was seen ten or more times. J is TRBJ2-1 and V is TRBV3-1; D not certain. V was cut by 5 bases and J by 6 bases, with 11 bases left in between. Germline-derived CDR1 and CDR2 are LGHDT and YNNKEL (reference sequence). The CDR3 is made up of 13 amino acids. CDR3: CASSVISSNEQFF. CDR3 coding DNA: TGTGCCAGCAGCGTTATTTCTAGCAATGAGCAGTTCTTC.

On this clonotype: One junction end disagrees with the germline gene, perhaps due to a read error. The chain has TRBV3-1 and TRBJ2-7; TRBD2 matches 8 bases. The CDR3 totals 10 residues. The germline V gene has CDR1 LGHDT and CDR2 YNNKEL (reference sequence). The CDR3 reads CATGGASSEF. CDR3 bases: TGTGCCACCGGGGGGGCGTCCTCGGAGTTC.

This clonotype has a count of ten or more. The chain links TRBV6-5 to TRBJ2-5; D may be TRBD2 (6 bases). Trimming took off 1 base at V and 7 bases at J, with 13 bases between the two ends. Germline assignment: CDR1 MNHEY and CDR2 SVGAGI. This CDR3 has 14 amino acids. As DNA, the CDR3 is TGTGCCAGCAGTTACTTAGCTAGCGATGGGACCCAGTACTTC. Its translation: CASSYLASDGTQYF.

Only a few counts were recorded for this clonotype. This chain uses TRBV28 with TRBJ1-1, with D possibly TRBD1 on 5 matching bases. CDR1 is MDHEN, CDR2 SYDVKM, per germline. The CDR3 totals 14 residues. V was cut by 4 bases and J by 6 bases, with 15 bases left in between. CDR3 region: CASSSSGSIPEAFF. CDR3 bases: TGTGCCAGCAGTTCCTCAGGGAGTATACCTGAAGCTTTCTTT.

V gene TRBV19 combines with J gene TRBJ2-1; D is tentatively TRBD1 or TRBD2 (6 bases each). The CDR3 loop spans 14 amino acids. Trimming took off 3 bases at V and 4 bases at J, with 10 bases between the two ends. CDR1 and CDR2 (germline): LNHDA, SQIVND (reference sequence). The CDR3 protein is CASSIGGEYNEQFF. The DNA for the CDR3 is TGTGCCAGTAGTATCGGGGGCGAGTACAATGAGCAGTTCTTC.

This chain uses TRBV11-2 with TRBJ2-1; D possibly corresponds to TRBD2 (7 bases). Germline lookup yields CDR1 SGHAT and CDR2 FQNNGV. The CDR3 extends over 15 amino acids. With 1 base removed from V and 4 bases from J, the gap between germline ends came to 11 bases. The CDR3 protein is CASSLVRGRYNEQFF. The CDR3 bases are TGTGCCAGCAGCTTAGTGCGGGGGCGGTACAATGAGCAGTTCTTC.

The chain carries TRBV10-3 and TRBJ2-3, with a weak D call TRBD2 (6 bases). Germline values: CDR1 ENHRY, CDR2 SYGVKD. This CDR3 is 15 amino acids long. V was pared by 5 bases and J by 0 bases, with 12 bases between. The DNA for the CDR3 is TGTGCCATCAGTACTAGCAGCACTAGCACAGATACGCAGTATTTT. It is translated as CAISTSSTSTDTQYF.

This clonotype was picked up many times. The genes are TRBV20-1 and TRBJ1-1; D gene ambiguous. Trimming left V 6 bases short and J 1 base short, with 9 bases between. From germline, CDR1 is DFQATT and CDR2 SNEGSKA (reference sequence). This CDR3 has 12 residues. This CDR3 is CSATYTNTEAFF. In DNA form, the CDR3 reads TGCAGTGCAACTTACACGAACACTGAAGCTTTCTTT.

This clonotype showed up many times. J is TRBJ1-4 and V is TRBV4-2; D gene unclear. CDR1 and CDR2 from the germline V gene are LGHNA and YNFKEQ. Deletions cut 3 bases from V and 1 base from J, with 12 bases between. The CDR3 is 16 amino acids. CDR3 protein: CASSHQQRQTNEKLFF. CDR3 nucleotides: TGTGCCAGCAGCCATCAACAGAGGCAAACTAATGAAAAACTGTTTTTT.

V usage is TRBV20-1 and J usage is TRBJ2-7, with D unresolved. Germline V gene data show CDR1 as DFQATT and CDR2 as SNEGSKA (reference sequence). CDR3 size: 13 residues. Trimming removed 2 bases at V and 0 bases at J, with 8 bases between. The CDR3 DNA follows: TGCAGTGCTAGACTAGACGACTCCTACGAGCAGTACTTC. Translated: CSARLDDSYEQYF.

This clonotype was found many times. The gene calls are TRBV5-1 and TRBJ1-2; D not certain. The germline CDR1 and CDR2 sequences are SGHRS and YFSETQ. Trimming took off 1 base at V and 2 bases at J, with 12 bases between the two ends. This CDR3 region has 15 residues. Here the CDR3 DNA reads TGCGCCAGCAGCTTGTCGTACACCAAAAACTATGGCTACACCTTC. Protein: CASSLSYTKNYGYTF.

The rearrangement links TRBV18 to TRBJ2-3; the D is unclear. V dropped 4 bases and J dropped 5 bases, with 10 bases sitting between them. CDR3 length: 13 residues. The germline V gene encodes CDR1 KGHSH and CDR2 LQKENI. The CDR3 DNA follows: TGTGCCAGCTCACAAGGACGAGGAGATACGCAGTATTTT. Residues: CASSQGRGDTQYF.